This T cell receptor beta chain appears in the sequencing data of a study of T cell clonality in common variable immunodeficiency. Method: immunoSEQ multiplex PCR; TCRdb's copy keeps in-frame clones and lacks some. The sample includes tens of thousands of clones, none of them occurring once. Ten or more counts support this clone. Its matching antigen is unknown. The CDR3 is cut off 3 residues early in the read; its end comes from the germline J gene. Study observations and caveats: CVID subjects had higher TCRbeta clonality than healthy controls, most marked in about a third. What drives increased CVID clonality needs T cell subpopulation sequencing. Fewer TCRbeta clones were shared among CVID subjects than controls. Fewer deletions and N-nucleotide insertions were reportedly seen in common variable immunodeficiency TCR beta sequences.

Trimming took 5 bases from V and 5 from J, leaving 10 bases between them. Germline CDR1 reads SGHTA; CDR2 reads FQGNSA. The length of the CDR3 is 13 residues. This TCR came from a person aged 18 to 75 in good health. This chain connects TRBV7-2 to TRBJ2-1; TRBD1 might be the D (6 bases). The sequenced sample consisted of peripheral blood mononuclear cells. The sequenced part of the CDR3 DNA is TGTGCCAGCAGCATCTCAGGGGACAATGAG. Its translation is CASSISGDNE. In full, the CDR3 reads CASSISGDNEQFF.